Following are 30 T cell receptor beta chains from one sample sequenced in a study of cytomegalovirus exposure and HLA in healthy donors. Assay: immunoSEQ multiplex PCR; the TCRdb copy retains only in-frame clones and omits some. The sample contains approximately 200,000 clones, approximately 90% of which appear only once. Sequenced input: PBMCs. All receptors derive from a woman aged 18-29 years in good health and CMV-seronegative.

The rearrangement joins TRBV7-9 to TRBJ2-7; tentatively, D is TRBD1 (6 bases). Between the trimmed V and J ends, which lost 3 bases and 5 bases, there was a span of 14 bases. Germline-derived CDR1 and CDR2 are SEHNR and FQNEAQ (reference sequence). The CDR3 length is 14 residues. Here the CDR3 DNA reads TGTGCCAGCAGCTTTGGGGGCACCCCTCACGAGCAGTACTTC. Encoded protein: CASSFGGTPHEQYF.

This chain links TRBV20-1 with TRBJ2-1, with D possibly TRBD2 on 6 matching bases. The V end was cut by 4 bases, the J end by 11 bases, with 12 bases between. This CDR3 has 11 amino acids. Germline V gene data show CDR1 as DFQATT and CDR2 as SNEGSKA (reference sequence). The DNA of the CDR3 is TGCAGTGCTACCGCGGAGGGTAAGCAGTTCTTC. Its translation is CSATAEGKQFF.

The chain has TRBV28 and TRBJ1-6; TRBD1 agrees at 10 bases. CDR1 MDHEN and CDR2 SYDVKM come from the germline V gene. This CDR3 is built from 14 residues. The J segment lost 9 bases and the V segment lost 4 bases, leaving 3 bases of the junction unmatched. CDR3 in amino acids: CASSYGQGVSPLHF. In nucleotides, the CDR3 is TGTGCCAGCAGTTATGGACAGGGGGTTTCACCCCTCCACTTT. Filled out from reference TRBV28 and TRBJ1-6, the complete variable domain reads DVKVTQSSRYLVKRTGEKVFLECVQDMDHENMFWYRQDPGLGLRLIYFSYDVKMKEKGDIPEGYSVSREKKERFSLILESASTNQTSMYLCASSYGQGVSPLHFGNGTRLTVT.

The chain employs TRBV5-1 and TRBJ2-3, with 13 nucleotides matching TRBD2. CDR3 size: 16 residues. Germline-derived CDR1 and CDR2 are SGHRS and YFSETQ. Unmatched junction bases numbered 6, after V lost 3 bases and J lost 5 bases. The CDR3 sequence is CASSSLAGGIGDTQYF. The CDR3, as DNA: TGCGCCAGCAGCTCACTAGCGGGAGGGATTGGAGATACGCAGTATTTT.

The V and J genes are TRBV15 and TRBJ2-7; 7 bases align to TRBD2. The CDR3 has 15 residues. The germline gives CDR1 LNHNV, CDR2 YYDKDF (reference sequence). V shed 0 bases and J 5 bases; nucleotides not matched to a gene: 7. CDR3 residues: CATSRDRGSPNEQYF. The CDR3 DNA reads TGTGCCACCAGCAGAGATCGCGGGAGTCCCAACGAGCAGTACTTC.

This sequence joins TRBV27 and TRBJ2-7; D might be TRBD2 (5 bases). The CDR3 extends over 17 amino acids. Germline CDR1 MNHEY, CDR2 SMNVEV (reference sequence). V lost 3 bases and J 0 bases, leaving 18 bases between the germline ends. The CDR3 coding sequence is TGTGCCAGCAGTTTGACCGCCAGCGGCTACTACTCCTACGAGCAGTACTTC. It is translated as CASSLTASGYYSYEQYF.

This clone was found many times. The chain links TRBV30 to TRBJ2-2, with 10 bases aligning to TRBD2. The length of the CDR3 is 15 residues. Germline V lookup: CDR1 GTSNPN, CDR2 SVGIG (reference sequence). The junction had 7 bases not matched to a gene; V was cut back by 3 bases and J by 6 bases. CDR3 sequence: CAWRRLAGDAGELFF. CDR3 nucleotide sequence: TGTGCCTGGAGGAGGCTAGCGGGAGATGCCGGGGAGCTGTTTTTT.

The J gene is TRBJ1-1, the V gene TRBV19; D is unresolved. V was trimmed by 4 bases and J by 2 bases, leaving 5 bases between them. The germline gives CDR1 LNHDA, CDR2 SQIVND (reference sequence). The CDR3 has 12 residues. The CDR3 bases are TGTGCCAGTAGTACAGTCAACACTGAAGCTTTCTTT. Translated, it gives CASSTVNTEAFF.

The count of this clone is one. This sequence joins TRBV2 and TRBJ1-1; 7 positions agree with TRBD1. CDR3 length: 16 amino acids. In germline, CDR1 is SNHLY, CDR2 FYNNEI. V lost 8 bases and J lost 5; bases outside the gene matches: 17. DNA of the CDR3: TGTGCCAGCGGGGACCTCGGACAGGCTGGGAGGACTGAAGCTTTCTTT. Residues: CASGDLGQAGRTEAFF.

This CDR3 reads CASSEGVGTNEQFF. For the CDR3, the DNA is TGTGCCAGCAGTGAAGGCGTGGGGACTAATGAGCAGTTCTTC. The rearrangement links TRBV6-1 to TRBJ2-1; weak D call: TRBD2 (6 bases). CDR1 is MNHNS, CDR2 SASEGT, per germline. The CDR3 loop spans 14 amino acids. V gave up 1 base and J gave up 7 bases, with 11 bases separating them.

The CDR3 protein is CASSQPGLADSNPYEQYF. CDR3 nucleotide sequence: TGTGCCAGCAGCCAACCGGGACTAGCGGACTCTAATCCCTACGAGCAGTACTTC. This chain links TRBV14 with TRBJ2-7, with 11 bases aligning to TRBD2. Germline values: CDR1 SGHDN, CDR2 FVKESK. CDR3 length equals 18 residues. The junction had 11 bases not matched to a gene; V was cut back by 2 bases and J by 2 bases. The full variable domain, rest sourced from reference TRBV14 and TRBJ2-7, is EAGVTQFPSHSVIEKGQTVTLRCDPISGHDNLYWYRRVMGKEIKFLLHFVKESKQDESGMPNNRFLAERTGGTYSTLKVQPAELEDSGVYFCASSQPGLADSNPYEQYFGPGTRLTVT.

This rearrangement joins TRBV7-6 to TRBJ2-7, with 7 bases identical to TRBD2. The CDR3 has 17 residues. Germline V gives CDR1 SGHVS, CDR2 FNYEAQ. The V and J ends lost 0 bases and 0 bases, in that order; junction bases with no gene match: 8. CDR3 region: CASSLARGSGSSYEQYF. For the CDR3, the DNA is TGTGCCAGCAGCTTAGCGCGGGGGTCAGGGAGCTCCTACGAGCAGTACTTC.

The gene calls are TRBV5-6 and TRBJ2-7; TRBD2 matches at 8 bases. V lost 4 bases and J lost 6; bases outside the gene matches: 9. Germline CDR1 and CDR2: SGHDT and YYEEEE. The CDR3 is 14 residues long. This chain's CDR3 is CASSPLAADIEQYF. CDR3 sequence (DNA): TGTGCCAGCAGCCCACTAGCGGCCGATATCGAGCAGTACTTC.

This chain joins TRBV6-1 and TRBJ2-2; 10 nucleotides agree with TRBD2. The CDR3 loop spans 18 amino acids. Per germline, CDR1 MNHNS and CDR2 SASEGT. V gave up 3 bases and J gave up 0 bases; unmatched junction bases: 7. The CDR3 nucleotides read TGTGCCAGCAGTGATTTTCGGACTAGCGGCACGAACACCGGGGAGCTGTTTTTT. Translating it yields CASSDFRTSGTNTGELFF.

The chain carries TRBV27 and TRBJ2-7, with 10 bases matching TRBD1. CDR1 is MNHEY, CDR2 SMNVEV, per germline (reference sequence). The J segment lost 1 base and the V segment lost 4 bases, leaving 7 bases of the junction unmatched. The CDR3 length is 16 residues. The DNA of the CDR3 is TGTGCCAGCAGTTCGAAGTGGGACAGGGGTTCCTACGAGCAGTACTTC. This codes for CASSSKWDRGSYEQYF.

V gene TRBV5-1 combines with J gene TRBJ2-2; TRBD2 matches at 14 bases. The V segment lost 2 bases and the J segment 0 bases; nucleotides outside the gene matches: 3. Germline CDR1 SGHRS, CDR2 YFSETQ. This CDR3 has 18 amino acids. CDR3 residues: CASSFGTSGSSNTGELFF. The DNA for the CDR3 is TGCGCCAGCAGCTTTGGGACTAGCGGGAGTTCGAACACCGGGGAGCTGTTTTTT.

The chain has TRBV10-3 and TRBJ1-4; 8 bases align to TRBD1. V was pared by 2 bases and J by 8 bases, with 4 bases of the junction left unmatched. Germline V gene sequence: CDR1 ENHRY, CDR2 SYGVKD. CDR3 size: 14 residues. For the CDR3, the DNA is TGTGCCATCAGTGAGGACAGGGGAGGCGAAAAACTGTTTTTT. Amino acid sequence: CAISEDRGGEKLFF.

V and J are TRBV4-1 and TRBJ1-1; TRBD1 matches at 10 bases. The junction had 8 bases not matched to a gene; V was cut back by 5 bases and J by 5 bases. The germline V gene has CDR1 MGHRA and CDR2 YSYEKL. The CDR3 contains 15 residues. As DNA, the CDR3 is TGCGCCAGCAGCTCCCGGGACAGGGGTGATACTGAAGCTTTCTTT. Its protein is CASSSRDRGDTEAFF.

The chain links TRBV7-2 to TRBJ2-3; 10 bases align to TRBD2. Looked up from germline, CDR1 is SGHTA and CDR2 is FQGNSA. After removal of 1 base from V and 5 bases from J, the junction contained 3 bases not matched to a gene. The CDR3 extends over 15 amino acids. The CDR3 sequence is CASSLEREGRDTQYF. CDR3 bases: TGTGCCAGCAGCTTAGAGCGGGAGGGCCGAGATACGCAGTATTTT.

The chain carries TRBV27 and TRBJ1-3, with no clear D. V gave up 7 bases and J gave up 1 base, with 8 bases separating them. The CDR3 totals 13 residues. Germline values: CDR1 MNHEY, CDR2 SMNVEV (reference sequence). This CDR3 reads CASISGSGNTIYF. CDR3 nucleotide sequence: TGTGCCAGCATTTCGGGGTCTGGAAACACCATATATTTT.

This clone was counted once. The chain is built from TRBV6-1 and TRBJ1-1, with 11 bases lining up with TRBD1. Germline values: CDR1 MNHNS, CDR2 SASEGT. CDR3 length: 14 amino acids. V was pared by 4 bases and J by 4 bases, with 2 bases of the junction left unmatched. The CDR3 region is CASSGDRGATEAFF. The CDR3 DNA sequence: TGTGCCAGCAGTGGGGACAGGGGGGCCACTGAAGCTTTCTTT.

The chain links TRBV5-1 to TRBJ1-1; D perhaps matches TRBD1 (6 bases). Germline CDR1 reads SGHRS; CDR2 reads YFSETQ. V was pared by 0 bases and J by 1 base, with 10 bases between. The CDR3 is made up of 15 amino acids. The DNA for the CDR3 is TGCGCCAGCAGCTTGGCAGTACAGGGGAACACTGAAGCTTTCTTT. Its translation is CASSLAVQGNTEAFF.

The J gene is TRBJ1-2, the V gene TRBV25-1; 9 positions agree with TRBD1. CDR1 MGHDK and CDR2 SYGVNS come from the germline V gene. The CDR3 loop spans 14 amino acids. V was clipped by 4 bases and J by 6 bases; unmatched bases: 6. The CDR3 region is CASSVTGTGHGYTF. CDR3 coding DNA: TGTGCCAGCAGTGTCACCGGGACAGGGCATGGCTACACCTTC.

The genes are TRBV19 and TRBJ2-7; weak D call: TRBD1 (6 bases). This CDR3 contains 15 residues. V was shortened by 4 bases and J by 0 bases, with 13 bases between the two germline ends. In germline, CDR1 is LNHDA, CDR2 SQIVND (reference sequence). DNA for the CDR3: TGTGCCAGTAGTACGACAGGACCGAGCTCCTACGAGCAGTACTTC. As protein: CASSTTGPSSYEQYF.

The chain is built from TRBV6-1 and TRBJ1-1; 7 bases are a match to TRBD1. Trimming cost V 6 bases and J 6 bases; bases outside gene matches: 13. Germline assignment: CDR1 MNHNS and CDR2 SASEGT. This CDR3 spans 15 amino acids. In nucleotides, the CDR3 is TGTGCCAGCAGCTCCCCAGGGGGGCGTCTCGCTGAAGCTTTCTTT. Its protein is CASSSPGGRLAEAFF.

CDR3 in amino acids: CASSLAFEFSYEQYF. CDR3 nucleotides: TGTGCCAGCAGCTTAGCGTTCGAGTTTAGCTACGAGCAGTACTTC. The chain couples TRBV7-9 to TRBJ2-7; D not resolved. Germline V gene lookup returns CDR1 SEHNR and CDR2 FQNEAQ (reference sequence). The CDR3 sequence is 15 residues long. V lost 0 bases, J lost 3 bases, and 12 bases lay in between.

This chain joins TRBV2 and TRBJ1-2, with a weak D call TRBD1 (6 bases). Trimming cost V 5 bases and J 6 bases, with 13 bases left between them. The V gene's germline CDR1 is SNHLY and CDR2 FYNNEI. The CDR3 is 13 residues long. Here the CDR3 DNA reads TGTGCCAGCAGTCCAACAGGGCCGGATGGCTACACCTTC. It translates to CASSPTGPDGYTF.

The chain uses TRBV4-1 and TRBJ1-1; D is perhaps TRBD1 (5 bases). Germline CDR1 and CDR2: MGHRA and YSYEKL. The CDR3 consists of 17 residues. With 1 base removed from V and 5 bases from J, the gap between germline ends came to 20 bases. The CDR3 here is CASSQGEPLGGRTEAFF. The CDR3 coding sequence is TGCGCCAGCAGCCAAGGGGAGCCTCTCGGGGGGAGGACTGAAGCTTTCTTT.

In this sample, this clone turned up once. This chain joins TRBV11-2 and TRBJ1-2, with 7 bases identical to TRBD1. This CDR3 is built from 13 residues. Trimming removed 2 bases from V and 6 bases from J; junction bases left unmatched: 3. Germline loops: CDR1 SGHAT, CDR2 FQNNGV. The DNA for the CDR3 is TGTGCCAGCAGCTTATCAGGGGGTAATGGCTACACCTTC. As protein: CASSLSGGNGYTF. Full variable domain (remainder filled in from reference TRBV11-2 and TRBJ1-2): EAGVAQSPRYKIIEKRQSVAFWCNPISGHATLYWYQQILGQGPKLLIQFQNNGVVDDSQLPKDRFSAERLKGVDSTLKIQPAKLEDSAVYLCASSLSGGNGYTFGSGTRLTVV.

This clone has only a few counts. The V call is TRBV27, the J call TRBJ2-7, with TRBD2 matching over 9 bases. CDR1 and CDR2 from the germline V gene are MNHEY and SMNVEV (reference sequence). There are 13 residues in the CDR3. The CDR3 nucleotides read TGTGCTTCCGGGACTAGCCATCAGCGCGAGCAGTACTTC. Translating it yields CASGTSHQREQYF.